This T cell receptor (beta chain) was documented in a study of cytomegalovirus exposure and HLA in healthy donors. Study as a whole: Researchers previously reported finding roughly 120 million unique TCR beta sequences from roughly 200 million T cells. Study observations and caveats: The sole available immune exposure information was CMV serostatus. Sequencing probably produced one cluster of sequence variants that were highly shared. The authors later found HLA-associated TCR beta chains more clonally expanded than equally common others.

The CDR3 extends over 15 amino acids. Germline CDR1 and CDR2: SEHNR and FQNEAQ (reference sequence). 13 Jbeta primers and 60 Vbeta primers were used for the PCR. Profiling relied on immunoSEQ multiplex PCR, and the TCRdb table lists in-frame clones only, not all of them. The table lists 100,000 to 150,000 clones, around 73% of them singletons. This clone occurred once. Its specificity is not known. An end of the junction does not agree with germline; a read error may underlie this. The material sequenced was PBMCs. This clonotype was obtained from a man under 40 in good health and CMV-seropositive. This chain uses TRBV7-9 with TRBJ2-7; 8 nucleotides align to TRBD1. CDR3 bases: TGTTCCAGCAGCTGGGACAGGCGGTCGACCTACGAGCAGTACTTC. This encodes CSSSWDRRSTYEQYF.